The 19 T cell receptor beta chains listed next were all sequenced from one sample in a study of blood T cells in healthy people across ages (dated by TCRdb to between 2014 and 2017). The receptor library was made with 5' RACE. TCRdb names Illumina HiSeq 2500 as the instrument used. A second PCR of 7 to 11 cycles was performed with a sample-barcoded 5' primer and a J-beta primer mix. Through fastp at Q25 and MiXCR, TCRdb rebuilt clones from the public reads, retaining in-frame beta chains. Duplicate CDR3 protein sequences are folded into a single record with the most common DNA and genes. Recorded for this sample are under 1,000,000 distinct CDR3 sequences; roughly 40% of them occurred a single time. The leading ten clones occupy 10% to 15% of the sample. Input material: blood. These receptors were collected from a man aged 18 to 30 in good health.

The rearrangement links TRBV6-4 to TRBJ2-3, with D possibly TRBD1 on 6 matching bases. The germline V gene encodes CDR1 MRHNA and CDR2 SNTAGT. V was trimmed by 0 bases and J by 4 bases, leaving 11 bases between them. The CDR3 is 15 residues long. CDR3 sequence: CASSDSSEGADTQYF. The CDR3 DNA follows: TGTGCCAGCAGTGACTCTAGTGAGGGGGCAGATACGCAGTATTTT.

This rearrangement joins TRBV7-9 to TRBJ1-1; D call uncertain. This CDR3 region has 14 residues. CDR1 is SEHNR, CDR2 FQNEAQ, per germline (reference sequence). Trimming pared 1 base from V and 5 bases from J, leaving 11 bases between. The chain's CDR3 is CASSLGAEGTEAFF. The DNA of the CDR3 is TGTGCCAGCAGCTTAGGAGCAGAGGGAACTGAAGCTTTCTTT.

This clonotype came up a few times. A much larger clone lies one base from this, so it may be a read error. The V gene is TRBV7-9, the J gene TRBJ2-5; no clear D. Germline V gene sequence: CDR1 SEHNR, CDR2 FQNEAQ (reference sequence). This CDR3 contains 12 residues. CDR3 sequence reads: CSSSFTQETQYF. The DNA for the CDR3 is TGTTCCAGCAGCTTTACTCAAGAGACCCAGTACTTC.

This clonotype was counted between two and nine times. The J gene is TRBJ2-1, the V gene TRBV9; D unresolved. Germline values: CDR1 SGDLS, CDR2 YYNGEE. The CDR3 covers 15 residues. Trimming pared 2 bases from V and 6 bases from J, leaving 15 bases between. For the CDR3, the DNA is TGTGCCAGCAGCGTGGAAGGACGAGTAGGCAATGAGCAGTTCTTC. Translation: CASSVEGRVGNEQFF.

The chain combines TRBV2 with TRBJ1-3; D is possibly TRBD1 (6 bases). This CDR3 spans 15 amino acids. Looked up from germline, CDR1 is SNHLY and CDR2 is FYNNEI. The CDR3 DNA reads as TGTGCAGGGGGGGAACAGCCGAACTCTGGAAACACCATATATTTT. It translates to CAGGEQPNSGNTIYF.

The rearrangement uses TRBV20-1 and TRBJ2-7; 9 positions agree with TRBD1. The V gene's germline CDR1 is DFQATT and CDR2 SNEGSKA (reference sequence). CDR3 length equals 14 residues. After removal of 5 bases from V and 5 bases from J, the junction contained 10 bases not matched to a gene. CDR3 sequence (DNA): TGCAGTGCTGGAAGGACAGGGGCTGCCAACGAGCAGTACTTC. This sequence encodes CSAGRTGAANEQYF.

V and J are TRBV12-3 or TRBV12-4 and TRBJ2-7; 8 bases line up with TRBD2. The CDR3 extends over 14 amino acids. J gave up 7 bases and V 6 bases, and 11 bases lay outside the gene matches. The CDR3 here is CASSLWTSWNEQYF. The CDR3 DNA follows: TGTGCCAGCAGCCTATGGACTAGCTGGAATGAGCAGTACTTC.

The chain has TRBV5-1 and TRBJ2-3; 10 bases match TRBD1. The V gene end was trimmed by 4 bases and the J gene end by 2 bases; junction bases not matched to a gene: 7. Germline CDR1 is SGHRS and CDR2 is YFSETQ. This CDR3 contains 16 residues. CDR3 sequence (DNA): TGCGCCAGCAGCGTGCCGGGGACAGGGGTCACAGATACGCAGTATTTT. Encoded protein: CASSVPGTGVTDTQYF.

This clonotype was seen at least ten times. This rearrangement joins TRBV5-1 to TRBJ1-4; tentatively, D is TRBD1 (5 bases). The V gene's germline CDR1 is SGHRS and CDR2 YFSETQ. The CDR3 consists of 14 residues. V dropped 0 bases and J dropped 8 bases, with 11 bases sitting between them. The CDR3 coding sequence is TGCGCCAGCAGCTTGGAATGGGGCGGCGAAAAACTGTTTTTT. This encodes CASSLEWGGEKLFF.

This chain joins TRBV12-3 or TRBV12-4 and TRBJ1-1, with D possibly TRBD1 on 6 matching bases. This CDR3 spans 14 amino acids. Trimming left V 4 bases short and J 5 bases short, with 14 bases between. CDR3 sequence reads: CASSWATGNTEAFF. The CDR3 bases are TGTGCCAGCAGTTGGGCTACAGGGAATACTGAAGCTTTCTTT.

The chain carries TRBV20-1 and TRBJ1-4; the match to TRBD1 covers 11 bases. V was clipped by 4 bases and J by 6 bases; unmatched bases: 4. Germline loops: CDR1 DFQATT, CDR2 SNEGSKA (reference sequence). The CDR3 loop spans 14 amino acids. CDR3 sequence reads: CSATRDRGYEKLFF. Here the CDR3 DNA reads TGCAGTGCTACCCGGGACAGGGGGTATGAAAAACTGTTTTTT.

The CDR3 here is CSARDWTGDTGELFF. The CDR3, as DNA: TGCAGTGCTAGAGATTGGACAGGGGACACCGGGGAGCTGTTTTTT. The chain recombines TRBV20-1 with TRBJ2-2; 9 positions agree with TRBD1. CDR3 length: 15 amino acids. The V gene's germline CDR1 is DFQATT and CDR2 SNEGSKA (reference sequence). Losses at the gene ends were 0 bases for V and 3 bases for J; bases not matched to a gene: 2.

The chain couples TRBV7-2 to TRBJ1-5; 7 bases are shared with TRBD1. The J segment lost 3 bases and the V segment lost 2 bases, leaving 7 bases of the junction unmatched. CDR3 length: 16 residues. From germline, CDR1 is SGHTA and CDR2 FQGNSA. The CDR3 DNA reads TGTGCCAGCAGCTTATTAACAGGGGCGTTCAATCAGCCCCAGCATTTT. Residues: CASSLLTGAFNQPQHF. Full variable domain (missing parts from reference TRBV7-2 and TRBJ1-5): GAGVSQSPSNKVTEKGKDVELRCDPISGHTALYWYRQSLGQGLEFLIYFQGNSAPDKSGLPSDRFSAERTGGSVSTLTIQRTQQEDSAVYLCASSLLTGAFNQPQHFGDGTRLSIL.

This clonotype has a count of ten or more. The chain combines TRBV6-6 with TRBJ2-3; D is ambiguous. Germline assignment: CDR1 MNHNY and CDR2 SVGAGI (reference sequence). The CDR3 totals 15 residues. The V end was cut by 0 bases, the J end by 0 bases, with 7 bases between. The CDR3 nucleotides are TGTGCCAGCAGTTACTCGACACGTAGCACAGATACGCAGTATTTT. Translation gives CASSYSTRSTDTQYF.

This clonotype has a handful of counts. The chain carries TRBV9 and TRBJ1-2; perhaps TRBD1 as D (5 bases). Between the trimmed V and J ends, which lost 3 bases and 0 bases, there was a span of 9 bases. The germline V gene encodes CDR1 SGDLS and CDR2 YYNGEE. The CDR3 runs 14 residues. The CDR3, as DNA: TGTGCCAGCAGCGCAGGGTTAGCTAACTATGGCTACACCTTC. This codes for CASSAGLANYGYTF. Full variable domain (remainder filled in from reference TRBV9 and TRBJ1-2): DSGVTQTPKHLITATGQRVTLRCSPRSGDLSVYWYQQSLDQGLQFLIQYYNGEERAKGNILERFSAQQFPDLHSELNLSSLELGDSALYFCASSAGLANYGYTFGSGTRLTVV.

A note on this clonotype: This sequence may be a read error, since a much larger clone differs from it by one base. The chain carries TRBV20-1 and TRBJ2-5; D gene ambiguous. V lost 0 bases and J lost 5, with 1 base in between. Per the germline V gene, CDR1 is DFQATT and CDR2 is SNEGSKA (reference sequence). The CDR3 is made up of 10 amino acids. CDR3 sequence reads: CSARDETQYF. CDR3 nucleotide sequence: TGCAGTGCTAGAGACGAGACCCAGTACTTC.

This chain connects TRBV7-2 to TRBJ1-2, with 9 nucleotides matching TRBD1. CDR3 size: 15 residues. The V segment lost 5 bases and the J segment 3 bases; nucleotides outside the gene matches: 7. In germline, CDR1 is SGHTA, CDR2 FQGNSA. CDR3 sequence: CASSLGQGTHYGYTF. CDR3 bases: TGTGCCAGCAGCCTGGGACAGGGAACGCACTATGGCTACACCTTC. Filled out from reference TRBV7-2 and TRBJ1-2, the complete variable domain reads GAGVSQSPSNKVTEKGKDVELRCDPISGHTALYWYRQSLGQGLEFLIYFQGNSAPDKSGLPSDRFSAERTGGSVSTLTIQRTQQEDSAVYLCASSLGQGTHYGYTFGSGTRLTVV.

The rearrangement uses TRBV9 and TRBJ2-3; D not resolved. The CDR3 loop spans 13 amino acids. Trimming cost V 2 bases and J 6 bases, with 10 bases left between them. Per the germline V gene, CDR1 is SGDLS and CDR2 is YYNGEE. The chain's CDR3 is CASSVFTDDTQYF. The CDR3 DNA is TGTGCCAGCAGCGTTTTTACAGACGATACGCAGTATTTT. Complete variable domain (other parts from reference TRBV9 and TRBJ2-3): DSGVTQTPKHLITATGQRVTLRCSPRSGDLSVYWYQQSLDQGLQFLIQYYNGEERAKGNILERFSAQQFPDLHSELNLSSLELGDSALYFCASSVFTDDTQYFGPGTRLTVL.

This clonotype occurred a few times. The chain combines TRBV10-3 with TRBJ1-1, with D perhaps matching TRBD1 (5 bases). Germline lookup yields CDR1 ENHRY and CDR2 SYGVKD. There are 13 residues in the CDR3. V was shortened by 6 bases and J by 6 bases, with 14 bases between the two germline ends. CDR3 loop: CAISQPWGAEAFF. The CDR3 nucleotides are TGTGCCATCAGCCAACCCTGGGGGGCTGAAGCTTTCTTT.